The sequence of this TCR beta chain was determined in a study of cytomegalovirus exposure and HLA in healthy donors. The protocol was immunoSEQ multiplex PCR, while the TCRdb copy is restricted to in-frame clones and leaves out a portion. The data contain some 210,000 clones, roughly 80% of them singletons. The sequenced sample was PBMCs. The source of this sequence is a woman between 18 and 29 years old in good health and CMV-seronegative.

The DNA of the CDR3 is TGTGCCAGCAGTGACGACAGTACGCTCTATGGCTACACCTTC. Translating it yields CASSDDSTLYGYTF. The chain links TRBV25-1 to TRBJ1-2, with D maybe TRBD1 (5 bases). The CDR3 spans 14 residues. Looked up from germline, CDR1 is MGHDK and CDR2 is SYGVNS. V lost 3 bases to trimming and J lost 4 bases, with 12 bases between them.